The TCR beta chain under discussion was sequenced for a study of blood T cell repertoires in COVID-19. Study context: The samples span acute and convalescent COVID-19 from the United States, Italy and Spain. T cells, B-cell-depleted T cells, or PBMCs provided the cDNA or gDNA that served as material.

In the original analysis: By means of reference gene primer amplification, nucleated cell counts were estimated. Profiled with immunoSEQ multiplex PCR; TCRdb holds only in-frame clones, not every one. For V, J and clone size, that table is used; D and trimming come from the DNA. The repertoire holds 160,000 or so clones, with approximately 80% as singletons. Per the germline V gene, CDR1 is MDHEN and CDR2 is SYDVKM. V was pared by 2 bases and J by 5 bases, with 5 bases of the junction left unmatched. This CDR3 is built from 14 residues. The specimen was peripheral blood. The chain links TRBV28 to TRBJ2-7; the match to TRBD1 covers 8 bases. The sequence derives from a human donor in a cohort sampled during active COVID-19. The CDR3 region has the DNA TGTGCCAGCAGTTTAGGGCAGGGGGCCCACGAGCAGTACTTC. Amino acid sequence: CASSLGQGAHEQYF.